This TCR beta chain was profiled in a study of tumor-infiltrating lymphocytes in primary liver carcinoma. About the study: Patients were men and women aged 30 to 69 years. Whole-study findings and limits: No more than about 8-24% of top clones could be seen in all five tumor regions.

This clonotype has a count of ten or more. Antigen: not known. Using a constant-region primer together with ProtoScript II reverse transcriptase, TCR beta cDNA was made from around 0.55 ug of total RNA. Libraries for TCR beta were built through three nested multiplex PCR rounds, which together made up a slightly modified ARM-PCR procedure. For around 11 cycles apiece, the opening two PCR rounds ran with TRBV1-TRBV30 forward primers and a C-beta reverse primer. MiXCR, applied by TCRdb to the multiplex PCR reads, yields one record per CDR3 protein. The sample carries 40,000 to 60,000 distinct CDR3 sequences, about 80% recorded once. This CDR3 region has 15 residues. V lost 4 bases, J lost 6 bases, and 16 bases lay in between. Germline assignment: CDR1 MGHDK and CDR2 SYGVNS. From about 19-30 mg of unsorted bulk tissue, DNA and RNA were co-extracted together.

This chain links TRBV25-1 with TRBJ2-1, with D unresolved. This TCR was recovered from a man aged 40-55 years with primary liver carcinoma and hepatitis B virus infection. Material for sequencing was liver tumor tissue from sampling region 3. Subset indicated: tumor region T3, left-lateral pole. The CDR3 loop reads CASSVLMGIFNEQFF. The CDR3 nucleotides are TGTGCCAGCAGTGTACTAATGGGAATCTTCAATGAGCAGTTCTTC.